The 8 T cell receptor beta chains presented below share a single source sample, sequenced in a study of T cell clones after liver transplantation. Measured with immunoSEQ multiplex PCR; TCRdb has only the in-frame clones, and not every one. The sample carries tens of thousands of clones, around 90% recorded once. This sample comprised CD4+ T cells from blood, obtained before liver transplant. Source of these receptors: a human donor who received a liver transplant.

The V gene is TRBV9, the J gene TRBJ2-7, with a tentative D call TRBD2 (5 bases). This CDR3 is 15 amino acids long. The germline V and J ends were trimmed by 3 bases and 0 bases, with 13 bases remaining between them. Germline-derived CDR1 and CDR2 are SGDLS and YYNGEE. The CDR3 DNA follows: TGTGCCAGCAGCGGGGCTGCTGGGAGCTCCTACGAGCAGTACTTC. It is translated as CASSGAAGSSYEQYF.

The chain is built from TRBV7-2 and TRBJ2-4; D is uncertain. The CDR3 contains 13 residues. Germline CDR1 and CDR2: SGHTA and FQGNSA. V was trimmed by 1 base and J by 6 bases, leaving 7 bases between them. In nucleotides, the CDR3 is TGTGCCAGCAGCTTAGAGCACTCAAACATTCAGTACTTC. Protein product: CASSLEHSNIQYF.

This clone was found once. In DNA form, the CDR3 reads TGTGCCAGCACCATTTCCCCGGAGGGCTCGGGATATGAGCAGTTCTTC. Its protein is CASTISPEGSGYEQFF. The V and J genes are TRBV11-2 and TRBJ2-1; the D gene is possibly TRBD2 (6 bases). V lost 7 bases, J lost 8 bases, and 24 bases lay in between. This CDR3 has 16 residues. Germline V gives CDR1 SGHAT, CDR2 FQNNGV.

This clone was detected a few times. V and J are TRBV5-1 and TRBJ2-1; 12 nucleotides align to TRBD2. This CDR3 is 18 amino acids long. Germline CDR1 is SGHRS and CDR2 is YFSETQ. The trim removed 4 bases at V and 5 bases at J, leaving 13 bases unmatched. The CDR3 DNA reads as TGCGCCAGCAGCCGTACCCTAGCGGGAGGGCCTGGGGACAATGAGCAGTTCTTC. Amino acid sequence: CASSRTLAGGPGDNEQFF.

V is TRBV5-1 and J is TRBJ1-4; 7 bases line up with TRBD1. Germline CDR1 is SGHRS and CDR2 is YFSETQ. With V trimmed by 0 bases and J by 8 bases, 7 bases remained unmatched. The CDR3 sequence is 15 residues long. The CDR3 region is CASSLGQGGGEKLFF. CDR3 sequence (DNA): TGCGCCAGCAGCTTGGGACAGGGCGGTGGGGAAAAACTGTTTTTT.

V and J are TRBV9 and TRBJ2-5, with TRBD2 matching over 9 bases. There are 15 residues in the CDR3. Germline CDR1 and CDR2: SGDLS and YYNGEE. Trimming at V came to 3 bases and at J to 2 bases, leaving 5 bases not matched to a gene. The CDR3 sequence is CASSEAGGLQETQYF. For the CDR3, the DNA is TGTGCCAGCAGCGAAGCGGGAGGCCTTCAAGAGACCCAGTACTTC.

The V call is TRBV27, the J call TRBJ1-4, with D possibly matching TRBD1 (6 bases). Germline CDR1 is MNHEY and CDR2 is SMNVEV (reference sequence). The CDR3 loop spans 18 amino acids. V lost 4 bases to trimming and J lost 0 bases, with 18 bases between them. CDR3 coding DNA: TGTGCCAGCAGTTCCCCTGACGGGAGGGGGACAACTAATGAAAAACTGTTTTTT. It translates to CASSSPDGRGTTNEKLFF.

This clone was detected only once. This chain links TRBV18 with TRBJ1-1, with D possibly matching TRBD1 (5 bases). CDR1 is KGHSH, CDR2 LQKENI, per germline. Trimming stripped 6 bases from V and 3 bases from J, with 8 bases between. The CDR3 totals 12 residues. The CDR3 loop is CASSLGDTEAFF. In nucleotides, the CDR3 is TGTGCCAGCTCGCTGGGGGACACTGAAGCTTTCTTT.